A selection of T cell receptor beta chains follows, all from one sample in a study of T cells in localized non-small cell lung cancer. Clones were read by immunoSEQ multiplex PCR, and TCRdb kept only the in-frame ones, dropping some. This sample yields 450 to 550 clones, of which about 16% are seen a single time; 11% to 15% belongs to the top ten. Sequenced here: normal lung tissue next to the tumor, sampled before any cancer treatment. The receptors derive from a male donor aged 60 or over with stage I lung adenocarcinoma. The conserved cysteine and the conserved F or W are not part of the CDR3 here.

CDR3 protein: ASRPPGGYYGYT; CDR3 length: 12; V gene: TRBV6-8; J gene: TRBJ1-2
CDR3 protein: ASSPRRASSGNTIY; CDR3 length: 14; V gene: TRBV9; J gene: TRBJ1-3
CDR3 protein: ASSALGTGAEAF; CDR3 length: 12; V gene: TRBV19; J gene: TRBJ1-1
CDR3 protein: AWSVDVGNAF; CDR3 length: 10; V gene: TRBV30; J gene: TRBJ1-1
CDR3 protein: ASSMGTGGNEQF; CDR3 length: 12; V gene: TRBV19; J gene: TRBJ2-1
CDR3 protein: ASSVVSGSNIQY; CDR3 length: 12; V gene: TRBV9; J gene: TRBJ2-4
CDR3 protein: ASSPRMGEVEKLF; CDR3 length: 13; V gene: TRBV11-3; J gene: TRBJ1-4
CDR3 protein: ASSPWGSLSNEQF; CDR3 length: 13; V gene: TRBV18; J gene: TRBJ2-1
CDR3 protein: SVEIRQGAEAF; CDR3 length: 11; V gene: TRBV29-1; J gene: TRBJ1-1
CDR3 protein: ASRQILTGELF; CDR3 length: 11; V gene: TRBV6-8; J gene: TRBJ2-2
CDR3 protein: AWRKGSGEQY; CDR3 length: 10; V gene: TRBV30; J gene: TRBJ2-7
CDR3 protein: ASSLGGPKETQY; CDR3 length: 12; V gene: TRBV11-3; J gene: TRBJ2-5
CDR3 protein: ASGGQGRTLQETQY; CDR3 length: 14; V gene: TRBV28; J gene: TRBJ2-5
CDR3 protein: ASREWDNTDTQY; CDR3 length: 12; V gene: TRBV9; J gene: TRBJ2-3
CDR3 protein: ASSIEPRQKAF; CDR3 length: 11; V gene: TRBV19; J gene: TRBJ1-1
CDR3 protein: ASSMKGTGYNEQF; CDR3 length: 13; V gene: TRBV19; J gene: TRBJ2-1
CDR3 protein: ASSVGSDAVSYGYT; CDR3 length: 14; V gene: TRBV9; J gene: TRBJ1-2